These T cell receptor beta chains were read from a single sample in a study of blood T cell repertoires in COVID-19. Generated by immunoSEQ multiplex PCR, the TCRdb table keeps only in-frame clones and is missing some. The sample contains roughly 73,000 clones, 81% of which appear only once. The sample consisted of peripheral blood. These receptors were obtained from a woman in her seventies with acute or convalescent COVID-19. Both conserved end residues are trimmed from each CDR3. Not every row has a clone size; where given, it reads once, few, many or a size class.

TRBV28,NA,14,TRBJ1-4,ASSIRQGATNEKLF
TRBV12-5,NA,14,TRBJ2-2,ASGLRGGRDTGELF
TRBV3-1/TRBV3-2,few,11,TRBJ1-5,ASSHGSRQPQH
TRBV7-7,NA,15,TRBJ2-2,ASRSRVGAANTGELF
TRBV4-1,once,13,TRBJ1-5,ASSQDQLQGQPQH
TRBV4-1,NA,9,TRBJ1-1,ASLGVTEAF
TRBV6-1,NA,14,TRBJ1-2,ASRENGAGALSGYT
TRBV10-2,few,12,TRBJ1-2,ASSKGGADYGYT
TRBV19,NA,16,TRBJ1-2,ASSIDLGGRGGGFGYT
TRBV18,NA,16,TRBJ2-5,ASSQNLAGVGAQETQY
TRBV9,once,13,TRBJ1-3,ASSSRQGAGNTIY
TRBV29-1,NA,11,TRBJ1-2,SVELGVRYGYT
TRBV9,NA,15,TRBJ2-1,ASSPRLAASSYNEQF
TRBV27,NA,13,TRBJ2-7,ASRIGLAGAWVQY
TRBV7-2,NA,12,TRBJ1-4,ASSQEGPVEKLF
TRBV6-5,NA,11,TRBJ1-1,ASSYPGGTEAF
TRBV6-4,NA,13,TRBJ2-3,ASSGSVDPTDTQY
TRBV10-1,NA,13,TRBJ2-3,ASSEGGPYTDTQY
TRBV5-1,NA,11,TRBJ1-2,ASSPDKIYGYT
TRBV3-1/TRBV3-2,few,12,TRBJ1-3,ASSPRVSGNTIY
TRBV5-8,NA,16,TRBJ2-4,ASSPRYRATGAKNIQY
TRBV5-1,NA,15,TRBJ2-1,ASSLGRLADIYNEQF
TRBV2,NA,13,TRBJ1-2,ASKVQGALRYGYT
TRBV5-6,NA,12,TRBJ2-1,ASRYWGLYNEQF
TRBV6-5,NA,10,TRBJ2-1,ASTPGHGEQF
TRBV19,NA,12,TRBJ2-3,ASSGTGVPDTQY
TRBV5-1,NA,12,TRBJ2-7,ASSLVVLPYEQY
TRBV28,many,12,TRBJ1-1,ASSLAGLLSEAF
TRBV11-2,NA,13,TRBJ1-3,ASSSRQSSGNTIY
TRBV3-1/TRBV3-2,few,12,TRBJ1-1,ASSQGGANTEAF
TRBV28,NA,12,TRBJ1-5,ASQRTGGSQPQH
TRBV5-4,NA,13,TRBJ1-1,ASSKPDRPNTEAF
TRBV6-4,NA,12,TRBJ2-3,ASSLTLGADTQY
TRBV18,NA,14,TRBJ1-2,ASSPRGGQPGGGYT
TRBV2,NA,13,TRBJ2-5,ASSSELAGEETQY
TRBV29-1,NA,13,TRBJ1-2,SVEDGTASDYGYT
TRBV27,NA,12,TRBJ1-2,ASSFLGTTDGYT
TRBV3-1/TRBV3-2,NA,11,TRBJ1-1,ASSQEGRTEAF
TRBV4-2,NA,12,TRBJ1-4,ASSQDHGYEKLF
TRBV2,once,10,TRBJ2-3,ASSRSADTQY
TRBV12-3/TRBV12-4,few,11,TRBJ2-3,ASSLALAGPGY
TRBV11-2,NA,13,TRBJ1-1,ASILSGTGALEAF
TRBV7-9,NA,14,TRBJ1-2,ASSLEAGARDDGYT
TRBV5-1,NA,14,TRBJ2-7,ASSPLTGTGAYEQY
TRBV5-1,few,13,TRBJ1-1,ASSSNTGTNTEAF
TRBV19,NA,14,TRBJ2-7,ASSIVFGQGDYEQY
TRBV19,NA,11,TRBJ1-1,ASSMGQNTEAF
TRBV5-1,NA,12,TRBJ1-1,ASSLAPGWAEAF
TRBV5-6,NA,13,TRBJ1-4,ASSYGTGGNEKLF